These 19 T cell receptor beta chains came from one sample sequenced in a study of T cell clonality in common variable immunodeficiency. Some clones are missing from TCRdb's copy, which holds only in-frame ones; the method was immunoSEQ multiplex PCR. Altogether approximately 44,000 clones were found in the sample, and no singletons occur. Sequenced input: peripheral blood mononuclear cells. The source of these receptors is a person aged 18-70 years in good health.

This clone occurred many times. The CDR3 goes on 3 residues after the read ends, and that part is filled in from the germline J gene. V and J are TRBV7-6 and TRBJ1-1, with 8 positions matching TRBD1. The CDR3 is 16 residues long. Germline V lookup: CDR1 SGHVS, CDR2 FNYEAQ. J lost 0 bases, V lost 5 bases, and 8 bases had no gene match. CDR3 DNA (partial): TGTGCCAGCAGCCGAGGACAGGGTATTATGAACACTGAA. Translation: CASSRGQGIMNTE. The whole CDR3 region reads CASSRGQGIMNTEAFF.

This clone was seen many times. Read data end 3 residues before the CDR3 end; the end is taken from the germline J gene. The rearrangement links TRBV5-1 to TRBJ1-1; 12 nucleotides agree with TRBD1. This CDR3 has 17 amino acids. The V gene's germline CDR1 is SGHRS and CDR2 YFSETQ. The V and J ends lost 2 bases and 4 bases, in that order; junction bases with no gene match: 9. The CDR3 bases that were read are TGCGCCAGCAGCTTAGAGGGACAGGGGGCGCGTGGCACTGAA. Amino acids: CASSLEGQGARGTE. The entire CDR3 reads CASSLEGQGARGTEAFF.

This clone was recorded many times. The CDR3 is CASTASGRREQFF. The covered CDR3 bases are TGTGCCAGCACCGCTAGCGGGAGGCGTGAG. This sequence joins TRBV28 and TRBJ2-1; 11 positions match TRBD2. The read finishes 3 residues shy of the CDR3 end, and the germline J gene is used to complete it. The length of the CDR3 is 13 residues. Trimming cost V 7 bases and J 9 bases; bases outside gene matches: 5. Germline lookup yields CDR1 MDHEN and CDR2 SYDVKM.

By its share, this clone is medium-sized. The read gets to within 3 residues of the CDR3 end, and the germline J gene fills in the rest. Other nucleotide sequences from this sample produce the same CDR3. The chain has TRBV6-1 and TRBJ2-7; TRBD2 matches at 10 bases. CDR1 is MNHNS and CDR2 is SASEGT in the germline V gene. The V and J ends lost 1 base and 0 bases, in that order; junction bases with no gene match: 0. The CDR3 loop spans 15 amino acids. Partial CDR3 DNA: TGTGCCAGCAGTGAAGGACTAGCGGGCTCCTACGAG. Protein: CASSEGLAGSYE. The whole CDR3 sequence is CASSEGLAGSYEQYF.

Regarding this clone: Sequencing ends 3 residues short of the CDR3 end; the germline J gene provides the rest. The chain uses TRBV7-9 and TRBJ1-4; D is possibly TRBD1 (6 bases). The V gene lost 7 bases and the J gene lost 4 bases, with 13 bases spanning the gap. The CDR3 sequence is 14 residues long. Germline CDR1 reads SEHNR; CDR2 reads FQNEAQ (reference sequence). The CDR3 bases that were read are TGTGCCAGCACCCAAACAGGGAATAATGAAAAA. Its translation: CASTQTGNNEK. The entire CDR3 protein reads CASTQTGNNEKLFF.

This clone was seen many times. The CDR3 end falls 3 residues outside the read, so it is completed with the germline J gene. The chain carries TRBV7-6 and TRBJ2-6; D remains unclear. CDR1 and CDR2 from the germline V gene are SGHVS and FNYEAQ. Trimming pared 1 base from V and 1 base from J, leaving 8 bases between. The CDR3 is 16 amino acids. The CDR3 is CASSLEPQSGANVLTF. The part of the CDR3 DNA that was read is TGTGCCAGCAGCTTAGAACCCCAGTCTGGGGCCAACGTC.

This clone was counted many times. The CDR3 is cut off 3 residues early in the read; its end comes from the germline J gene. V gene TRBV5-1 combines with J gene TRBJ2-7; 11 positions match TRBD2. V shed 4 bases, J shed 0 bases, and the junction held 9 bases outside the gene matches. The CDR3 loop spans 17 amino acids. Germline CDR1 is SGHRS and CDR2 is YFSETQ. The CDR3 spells CASSQGLAERYSYEQYF. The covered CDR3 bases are TGCGCCAGCAGCCAGGGACTAGCGGAACGATACTCCTACGAG.

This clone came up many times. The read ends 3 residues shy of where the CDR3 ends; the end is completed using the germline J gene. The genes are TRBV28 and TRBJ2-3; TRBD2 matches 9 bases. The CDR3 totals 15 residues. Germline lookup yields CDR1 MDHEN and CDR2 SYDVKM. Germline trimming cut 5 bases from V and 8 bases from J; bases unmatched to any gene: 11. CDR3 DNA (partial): TGTGCCAGCAGTCTACTAGCGGGTGGGTTTCGTACG. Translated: CASSLLAGGFRT. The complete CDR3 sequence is CASSLLAGGFRTQYF.

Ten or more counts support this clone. The DNA read from the CDR3 is TGTGCCAGCAGTTTTTTGAGGGGAAACTATGGC. Encoded protein: CASSFLRGNYG. The complete CDR3 sequence is CASSFLRGNYGYTF. The V call is TRBV12-3 or TRBV12-4, the J call TRBJ1-2; maybe TRBD1 (5 bases). The CDR3 end lies 3 residues beyond the end of the read and is filled in from the germline J gene. This CDR3 has 14 amino acids. V lost 3 bases and J lost 2, with 10 bases in between.

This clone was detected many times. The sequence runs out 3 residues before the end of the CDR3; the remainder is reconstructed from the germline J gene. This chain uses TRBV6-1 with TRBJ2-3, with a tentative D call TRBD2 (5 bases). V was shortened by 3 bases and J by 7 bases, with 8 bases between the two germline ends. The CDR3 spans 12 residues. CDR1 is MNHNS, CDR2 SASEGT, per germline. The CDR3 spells CASSDTGNTQYF. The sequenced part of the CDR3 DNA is TGTGCCAGCAGTGACACGGGGAATACG.

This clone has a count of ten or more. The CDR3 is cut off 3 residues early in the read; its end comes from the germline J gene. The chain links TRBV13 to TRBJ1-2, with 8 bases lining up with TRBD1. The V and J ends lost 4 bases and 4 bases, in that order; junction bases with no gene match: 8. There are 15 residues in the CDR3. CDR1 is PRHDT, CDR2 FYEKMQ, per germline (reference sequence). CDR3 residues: CASSSTTQGGYGYTF. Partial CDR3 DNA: TGTGCCAGCAGCTCGACAACACAGGGGGGCTATGGC.

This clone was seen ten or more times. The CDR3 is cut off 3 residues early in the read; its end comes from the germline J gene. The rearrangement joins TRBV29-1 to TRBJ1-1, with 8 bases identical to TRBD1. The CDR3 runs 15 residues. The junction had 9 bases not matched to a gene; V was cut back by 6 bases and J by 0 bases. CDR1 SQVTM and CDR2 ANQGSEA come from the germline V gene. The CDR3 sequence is CSVRTGHFLNTEAFF. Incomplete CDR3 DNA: TGCAGCGTGAGGACAGGGCATTTTTTGAACACTGAA. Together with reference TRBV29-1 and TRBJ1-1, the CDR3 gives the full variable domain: SAVISQKPSRDICQRGTSLTIQCQVDSQVTMMFWYRQQPGQSLTLIATANQGSEATYESGFVIDKFPISRPNLTFSTLTVSNMSPEDSSIYLCSVRTGHFLNTEAFFGQGTRLTVV.

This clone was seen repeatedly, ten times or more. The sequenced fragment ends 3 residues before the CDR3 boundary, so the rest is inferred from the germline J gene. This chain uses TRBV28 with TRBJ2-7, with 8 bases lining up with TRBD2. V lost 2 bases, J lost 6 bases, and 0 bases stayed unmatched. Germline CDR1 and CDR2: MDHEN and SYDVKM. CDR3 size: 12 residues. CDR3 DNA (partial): TGTGCCAGCAGTTTACGGGGGGGCGAG. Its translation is CASSLRGGE. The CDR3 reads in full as CASSLRGGEQYF.

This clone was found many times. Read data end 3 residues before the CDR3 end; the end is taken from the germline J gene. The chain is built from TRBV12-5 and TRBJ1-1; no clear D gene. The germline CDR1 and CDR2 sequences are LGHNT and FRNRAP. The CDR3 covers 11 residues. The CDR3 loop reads CASGLRSQAFF. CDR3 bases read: TGTGCTAGTGGTTTGAGGTCCCAA.

The sequenced CDR3 bases are TGTGCCAGCTGTAAGGGGGCTGGCACAGATACG. Translating gives CASCKGAGTDT. The entire CDR3 sequence reads CASCKGAGTDTQYF. The V and J genes are TRBV19 and TRBJ2-3, with 7 bases lining up with TRBD1. The observed sequence ends 3 residues before the CDR3 terminus, with the missing tail filled in from the germline J gene. Germline-derived CDR1 and CDR2 are LNHDA and SQIVND (reference sequence). The J segment lost 1 base and the V segment lost 9 bases, leaving 7 bases of the junction unmatched. The CDR3 is 14 residues long.

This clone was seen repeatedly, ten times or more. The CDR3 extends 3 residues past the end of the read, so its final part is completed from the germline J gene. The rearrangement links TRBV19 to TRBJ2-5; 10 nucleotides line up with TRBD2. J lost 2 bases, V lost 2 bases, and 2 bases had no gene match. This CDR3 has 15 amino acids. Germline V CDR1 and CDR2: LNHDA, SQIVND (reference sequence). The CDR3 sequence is CASSIPAGGQETQYF. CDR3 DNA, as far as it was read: TGTGCCAGTAGTATACCAGCGGGGGGGCAAGAGACC.

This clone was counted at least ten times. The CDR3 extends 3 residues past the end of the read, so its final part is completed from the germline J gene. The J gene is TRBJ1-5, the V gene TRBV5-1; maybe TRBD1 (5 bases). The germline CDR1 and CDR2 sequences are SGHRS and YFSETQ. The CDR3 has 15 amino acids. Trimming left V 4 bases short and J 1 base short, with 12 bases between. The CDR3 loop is CASSPTDSSNQPQHF. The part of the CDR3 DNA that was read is TGCGCCAGCAGCCCGACAGATAGCAGCAATCAGCCC.

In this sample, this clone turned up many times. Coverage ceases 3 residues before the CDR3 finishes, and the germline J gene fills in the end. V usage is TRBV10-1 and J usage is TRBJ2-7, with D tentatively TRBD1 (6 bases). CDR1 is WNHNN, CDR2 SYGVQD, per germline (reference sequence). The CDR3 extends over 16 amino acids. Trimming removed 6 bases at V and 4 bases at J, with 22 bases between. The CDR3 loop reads CASSERLRDNNYEQYF. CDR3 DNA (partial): TGCGCCAGCAGCGAGAGGCTTCGGGACAATAATTACGAG.

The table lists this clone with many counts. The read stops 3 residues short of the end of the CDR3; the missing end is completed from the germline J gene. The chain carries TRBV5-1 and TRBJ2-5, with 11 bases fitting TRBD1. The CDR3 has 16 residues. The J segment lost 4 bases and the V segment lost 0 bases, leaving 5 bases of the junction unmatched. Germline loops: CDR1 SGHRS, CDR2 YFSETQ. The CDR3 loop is CASSLAGTGGSETQYF. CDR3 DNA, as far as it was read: TGCGCCAGCAGCTTGGCTGGGACAGGGGGTTCAGAGACC. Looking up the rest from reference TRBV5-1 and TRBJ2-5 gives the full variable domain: KAGVTQTPRYLIKTRGQQVTLSCSPISGHRSVSWYQQTPGQGLQFLFEYFSETQRNKGNFPGRFSGRQFSNSRSEMNVSTLELGDSALYLCASSLAGTGGSETQYFGPGTRLLVL.